Shown below are 16 T cell receptor beta chains from a single sample sequenced in a study of response to subunit inactivated influenza vaccine. TCRdb analysed the RT-PCR reads with MiXCR anew, one entry per CDR3 protein. The repertoire holds 650,000 to 800,000 distinct CDR3 sequences, with 11% to 15% as singletons. This sample comprised PBMCs from blood, obtained roughly 15 days before vaccination. The receptors here all came from a man aged 45 to 65 who received an inactivated influenza vaccine.

Note on this clonotype: It may be a read error: a sequence one base away is much more abundant. V usage is TRBV20-1 and J usage is TRBJ1-1; possibly TRBD1 for D (6 bases). The germline CDR1 and CDR2 sequences are DFQATT and SNEGSKA (reference sequence). There are 16 residues in the CDR3. DNA for the CDR3: TGCTGTGCTAGAGATTTAGGACAGCTCATGAACACTGAAGCTTTCTTT. Encoded protein: CCARDLGQLMNTEAFF.

The V call is TRBV4-2, the J call TRBJ2-7; 10 bases agree with TRBD1. V shed 3 bases, J shed 3 bases, and the junction held 17 bases outside the gene matches. The CDR3 has 19 residues. The germline CDR1 and CDR2 sequences are LGHNA and YNFKEQ. CDR3 region: CASSQLPGTGASRGYEQYF. CDR3 nucleotides: TGTGCCAGCAGCCAGCTTCCCGGGACAGGGGCCTCGAGAGGCTACGAGCAGTACTTC.

CDR3 in amino acids: CASSGRQSSGANVLTF. The CDR3 DNA reads as TGTGCCAGCAGCGGCCGGCAGAGCTCTGGGGCCAACGTCCTGACTTTC. The rearrangement links TRBV11-2 to TRBJ2-6; D unclear. The CDR3 spans 16 residues. V was cut by 5 bases and J by 0 bases, with 11 bases left in between. Looked up from germline, CDR1 is SGHAT and CDR2 is FQNNGV.

This clonotype was detected many times. V usage is TRBV7-8 and J usage is TRBJ2-1, with D possibly TRBD2 on 6 matching bases. The CDR3 covers 15 residues. V shed 0 bases and J shed 7 bases, with 13 bases lying between them. Germline CDR1 and CDR2: SGHVS and FQNEAQ. The CDR3 nucleotides read TGTGCCAGCAGCTTAGCGGGCGGGAACTGGAATGAGCAGTTCTTC. Protein: CASSLAGGNWNEQFF.

This clonotype has just a few counts. This chain links TRBV7-2 with TRBJ1-2, with unresolved D. Trimming took 1 base from V and 0 from J, leaving 6 bases between them. Germline CDR1 is SGHTA and CDR2 is FQGNSA. CDR3 length: 14 residues. The CDR3 bases are TGTGCCAGCAGCTTAGGATTAGCTAACTATGGCTACACCTTC. Translating it yields CASSLGLANYGYTF.

This clonotype was observed a few times. CDR3 loop: CASSPGQILIYEQYF. The CDR3 coding sequence is TGTGCCAGCAGCCCGGGACAGATCTTAATCTACGAGCAGTACTTC. The chain carries TRBV3-1 and TRBJ2-7; 7 positions match TRBD1. The V segment lost 4 bases and the J segment 3 bases; nucleotides outside the gene matches: 9. CDR3 length equals 15 residues. Germline V CDR1 and CDR2: LGHDT, YNNKEL (reference sequence).

This clonotype was seen more than once but under ten times. The genes are TRBV6-1 and TRBJ1-2; no clear D. V lost 10 bases, J lost 2 bases, and 17 bases lay in between. The germline gives CDR1 MNHNS, CDR2 SASEGT. The CDR3 has 14 residues. Here the CDR3 DNA reads TGTGCCACCAAAATCCCGACACGCAACTATGGCTACACCTTC. Residues: CATKIPTRNYGYTF.

On this clonotype: One end of the junction varies from germline; a read error may be responsible. The chain links TRBV3-1 to TRBJ2-7; D gene unclear. The germline gives CDR1 LGHDT, CDR2 YNNKEL (reference sequence). This CDR3 has 13 residues. The CDR3 is CASSLEVMGIPSF. DNA of the CDR3: TGTGCCAGCAGCCTCGAGGTTATGGGAATCCCCAGCTTC.

There are a few counts of this clonotype. The chain recombines TRBV7-2 with TRBJ2-7; 8 positions agree with TRBD2. Germline V CDR1 and CDR2: SGHTA, FQGNSA. The V and J ends lost 7 bases and 0 bases, in that order; junction bases with no gene match: 5. The CDR3 runs to 14 residues. The CDR3 DNA is TGTGCCAGCACCATGAGCGGGGGCTCCTACGAGCAGTACTTC. Residues: CASTMSGGSYEQYF. The full variable domain, rest sourced from reference TRBV7-2 and TRBJ2-7, is GAGVSQSPSNKVTEKGKDVELRCDPISGHTALYWYRQSLGQGLEFLIYFQGNSAPDKSGLPSDRFSAERTGGSVSTLTIQRTQQEDSAVYLCASTMSGGSYEQYFGPGTRLTVT.

The chain joins TRBV6-5 to TRBJ2-5, with D perhaps TRBD1 (5 bases). The length of the CDR3 is 15 residues. V dropped 0 bases and J dropped 5 bases, with 13 bases sitting between them. Germline CDR1 and CDR2: MNHEY and SVGAGI. In DNA form, the CDR3 reads TGTGCCAGCAGTTACTCGACAGCCGAGGAGGAGACCCAGTACTTC. Amino acid sequence: CASSYSTAEEETQYF.

This clonotype occurred a few times. This chain connects TRBV9 to TRBJ2-7, with 10 bases matching TRBD1. The CDR3 contains 15 residues. CDR1 is SGDLS and CDR2 is YYNGEE in the germline V gene. Unmatched junction bases numbered 10, after V lost 7 bases and J lost 3 bases. The CDR3 sequence is CASAPGGQGLYEQYF. The CDR3 DNA reads as TGTGCCAGCGCCCCGGGGGGACAGGGGCTCTACGAGCAGTACTTC.

This clonotype was seen more than once but under ten times. This chain connects TRBV2 to TRBJ2-7; D possibly corresponds to TRBD2 (6 bases). V lost 0 bases to trimming and J lost 7 bases, with 7 bases between them. The CDR3 length is 12 residues. CDR1 and CDR2 (germline): SNHLY, FYNNEI. CDR3 loop: CASSEAAGEQYF. CDR3 bases: TGTGCCAGCAGTGAAGCTGCGGGGGAGCAGTACTTC.

This clonotype was seen a handful of times. The chain is built from TRBV29-1 and TRBJ2-5, with D hard to call. With 6 bases removed from V and 5 bases from J, the gap between germline ends came to 10 bases. CDR1 and CDR2 (germline): SQVTM, ANQGSEA. This CDR3 spans 11 amino acids. The CDR3 coding sequence is TGCAGCGTGAAGGTCGGGGAGACCCAGTACTTC. Translation gives CSVKVGETQYF.

On this clonotype: Its ends do not fully match the called genes, so a read error is possible. The genes are TRBV15 and TRBJ1-4; D uncertain. From germline, CDR1 is LNHNV and CDR2 YYDKDF (reference sequence). This CDR3 has 15 amino acids. The CDR3 loop reads CAISRDLNSPDGLFF. CDR3 DNA: TGTGCCATCAGCAGAGATTTAAATAGTCCGGATGGACTGTTTTTT.

This clonotype showed up just a few times. V and J are TRBV14 and TRBJ1-2, with 9 bases aligning to TRBD1. Germline-derived CDR1 and CDR2 are SGHDN and FVKESK. V dropped 0 bases and J dropped 4; count of bases not matched to a gene: 6. CDR3 length equals 16 residues. This chain's CDR3 is CASSQDGTGSSYGYTF. The CDR3 bases are TGTGCCAGCAGCCAAGATGGGACAGGGTCTTCCTATGGCTACACCTTC.

A few counts support this clonotype. V is TRBV18 and J is TRBJ2-5, with 7 bases aligning to TRBD1. CDR1 is KGHSH and CDR2 is LQKENI in the germline V gene. This CDR3 spans 14 amino acids. The V and J ends lost 6 bases and 3 bases, in that order; junction bases with no gene match: 7. CDR3 nucleotides: TGTGCCAGCTCCGAATTAACAGGGGAAGAGACCCAGTACTTC. This codes for CASSELTGEETQYF.